The 5 T cell receptor beta chains reported below all come from one sample, sequenced in a study of PD-L1 blockade in urothelial cancer. Clones were read by immunoSEQ multiplex PCR, and TCRdb kept only the in-frame ones, dropping some. The data contain about 74,000 clones, around 80% of them singletons. The sequencing used PBMCs, collected around atezolizumab (anti-PD-L1) treatment. These receptor sequences come from a man between 65 and 85 years old with urothelial cancer.

V usage is TRBV1 and J usage is TRBJ1-5; whether TRBD1, the table's D call, matches the DNA was not checked. TRBV1 is a documented pseudogene. This CDR3 spans 17 amino acids. The CDR3 bases are TGCACCAGCAGCCAAGATATGGGACAGGGAGTCGGTCAGCCCCAGCATTTT. Residues: CTSSQDMGQGVGQPQHF.

The chain joins TRBV27 to TRBJ1-5, with D possibly being TRBD1 (6 bases). The V gene lost 6 bases and the J gene lost 7 bases, with 16 bases spanning the gap. Germline-derived CDR1 and CDR2 are MNHEY and SMNVEV (reference sequence). CDR3 size: 14 residues. The CDR3, as DNA: TGTGCCAGCAGGGGCCAGGGGATGGGACAGCCCCAGCATTTT. This codes for CASRGQGMGQPQHF.

The V and J genes are TRBV27 and TRBJ2-1; 10 nucleotides align to TRBD2. Germline assignment: CDR1 MNHEY and CDR2 SMNVEV (reference sequence). The CDR3 is 17 amino acids. V lost 7 bases to trimming and J lost 6 bases; unmatched junction nucleotides: 15. DNA for the CDR3: TGTGCCAGCAACACTTGGGGGCTAGCGGGAGCGGGCAATGAGCAGTTCTTC. Amino acids: CASNTWGLAGAGNEQFF.

This chain joins TRBV11-3 and TRBJ2-5; D call uncertain. Looked up from germline, CDR1 is SGHNT and CDR2 is YENEEA. Trimming shortened V by 0 bases and J by 1 base, and 3 bases separated the two germline ends. The CDR3 runs to 13 residues. CDR3 nucleotide sequence: TGTGCCAGCAGCTTAGACAGCCAAGAGACCCAGTACTTC. Translated: CASSLDSQETQYF.

V is TRBV11-2 and J is TRBJ2-2; 11 bases are shared with TRBD2. The ends lost 3 bases at V and 2 bases at J; junction bases unmatched: 2. CDR1 SGHAT and CDR2 FQNNGV come from the germline V gene. The CDR3 consists of 16 residues. DNA for the CDR3: TGTGCCAGCAGCTTCAGACTAGCGGGAAACACCGGGGAGCTGTTTTTT. This gives the protein CASSFRLAGNTGELFF.